Included here is one T cell receptor beta chain sequence, with context. Its target is not known. This sample stems from a study of T cell responses to AZD1222 COVID-19 vaccine. Study observations and caveats: Spike as a whole was targeted by vaccine-associated CD4 TCRs, dominant at 160-218 and 743-854. Nearly half of spike-specific TCRs reportedly target unmutated variant regions. The donors showed a predominance of white British ancestry and of females, with possible underestimation of clonal diversity.

With 0 bases removed from V and 6 bases from J, the gap between germline ends came to 12 bases. The CDR3 sequence is 14 residues long. Germline CDR1 and CDR2: MNHNY and SVGAGI (reference sequence). Method: immunoSEQ multiplex PCR; TCRdb's copy keeps in-frame clones and lacks some. The sample has 120,000 to 150,000 clones, around 90% seen once. The rearrangement uses TRBV6-6 and TRBJ2-7, with a tentative D call TRBD1 (6 bases). The sequence came from an adult in good health. Source: peripheral blood, taken on day 0 of AZD1222 vaccination. The DNA for the CDR3 is TGTGCCAGCAGTTACTCAGTGGGACATAGCGAGCAGTACTTC. Translation: CASSYSVGHSEQYF.